This T cell receptor (beta chain) was identified during a study of blood T cell repertoires in COVID-19. Study details: PBMCs, B-cell-depleted T cells, or T cells provided the cDNA or gDNA that made up the material.

Looked up from germline, CDR1 is SGHTA and CDR2 is FQGTGA. The CDR3 totals 15 residues. Unmatched junction bases numbered 10, after V lost 5 bases and J lost 5 bases. Data came from immunoSEQ multiplex PCR; TCRdb stores just in-frame clones and leaves some out. The table includes nearly 50,000 clones, roughly 84% detected once. Sample: peripheral blood. The TCR was taken from a human donor in a cohort sampled during active COVID-19. This chain connects TRBV7-3 to TRBJ2-7; 9 nucleotides line up with TRBD2. The CDR3 is CASSQGLAGRHEQYF. The DNA of the CDR3 is TGTGCCAGCAGCCAAGGGCTAGCGGGGAGGCACGAGCAGTACTTC.